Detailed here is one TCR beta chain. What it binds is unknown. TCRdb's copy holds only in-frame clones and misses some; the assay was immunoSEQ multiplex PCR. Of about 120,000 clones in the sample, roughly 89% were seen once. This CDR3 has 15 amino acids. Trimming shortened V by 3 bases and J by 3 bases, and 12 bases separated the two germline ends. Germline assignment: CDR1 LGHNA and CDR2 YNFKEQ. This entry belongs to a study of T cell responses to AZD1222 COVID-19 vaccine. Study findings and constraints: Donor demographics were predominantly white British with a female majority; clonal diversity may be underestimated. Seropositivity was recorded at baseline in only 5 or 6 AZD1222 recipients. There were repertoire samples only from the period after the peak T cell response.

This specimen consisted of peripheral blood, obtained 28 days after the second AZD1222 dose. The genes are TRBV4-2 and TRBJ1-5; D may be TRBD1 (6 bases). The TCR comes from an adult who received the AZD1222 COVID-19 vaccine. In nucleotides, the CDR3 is TGTGCCAGCAGCCAGACCCGGACAGACAATCAGCCCCAGCATTTT. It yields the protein CASSQTRTDNQPQHF.